The 8 T cell receptor beta chains in this list originate from one sample, sequenced in a study of blood T cell repertoires in COVID-19. This table comes from immunoSEQ multiplex PCR, and its TCRdb copy is limited to in-frame clones, with some not included. Of some 240,000 clones in the sample, about 87% were seen once. The material sequenced was PBMCs or T cells enriched from blood (not recorded which). The receptor set was obtained from a woman in her thirties or forties who had been exposed to COVID-19.

In DNA, the CDR3 is TGTGCCTGGAGTGTACTCGGCAATCAGCGGGGGGCTGACAGGGAGCGGAACACCATATATTTT. This gives the protein CAWSVLGNQRGADRERNTIYF. The chain couples TRBV30 to TRBJ1-3; 7 bases map to TRBD1. Trimming at V came to 0 bases and at J to 7 bases, leaving 27 bases not matched to a gene. The CDR3 is 21 residues long. Germline CDR1 reads GTSNPN; CDR2 reads SVGIG (reference sequence).

This CDR3 reads CASRPGQGTDTDTQYF. The DNA of the CDR3 is TGCGCCAGCAGGCCCGGACAGGGAACCGACACAGATACGCAGTATTTT. The J gene is TRBJ2-3, the V gene TRBV4-1; 8 bases align to TRBD1. Germline loops: CDR1 MGHRA, CDR2 YSYEKL. V lost 6 bases, J lost 2 bases, and 10 bases stayed unmatched. This CDR3 comprises 16 residues.

The chain employs TRBV25-1 and TRBJ2-1, with 11 bases that match TRBD2. The CDR3 spans 16 residues. Trimming removed 7 bases from V and 5 bases from J; junction bases left unmatched: 10. The germline V gene encodes CDR1 MGHDK and CDR2 SYGVNS. CDR3 nucleotide sequence: TGTGCCAGCAAAGAAATCGGGACTAGCGGAGACAATGAGCAGTTCTTC. Residues: CASKEIGTSGDNEQFF.

The V and J genes are TRBV18 and TRBJ2-5; 10 bases are shared with TRBD1. The CDR3 length is 15 residues. From germline, CDR1 is KGHSH and CDR2 LQKENI. The J segment lost 5 bases and the V segment lost 3 bases, leaving 6 bases of the junction unmatched. The CDR3 bases are TGTGCCAGCTCACCCCCGGGACAGGGGTCGGAGACCCAGTACTTC. Its protein is CASSPPGQGSETQYF.

The J gene is TRBJ1-1, the V gene TRBV6-5; the match to TRBD1 covers 7 bases. The trim removed 7 bases at V and 0 bases at J, leaving 8 bases unmatched. The CDR3 totals 15 residues. CDR1 MNHEY and CDR2 SVGAGI come from the germline V gene. In nucleotides, the CDR3 is TGTGCCAGCACCCCCAGGGGGTCTTTGAACACTGAAGCTTTCTTT. Translating gives CASTPRGSLNTEAFF.

The chain uses TRBV10-1 and TRBJ2-7, with a weak D call TRBD1 (5 bases). Germline CDR1 and CDR2: WNHNN and SYGVQD (reference sequence). Trimming removed 0 bases from V and 3 bases from J, with 27 bases in between. The CDR3 is 20 amino acids. CDR3: CASSESIPGQVKSSGYEQYV. DNA for the CDR3: TGCGCCAGCAGTGAGTCCATTCCAGGGCAGGTCAAATCCTCGGGCTACGAGCAGTACGTC.

V usage is TRBV5-1 and J usage is TRBJ1-1; 11 bases align to TRBD1. Per germline, CDR1 SGHRS and CDR2 YFSETQ. V lost 3 bases to trimming and J lost 4 bases; unmatched junction nucleotides: 2. The CDR3 extends over 14 amino acids. In DNA, the CDR3 is TGCGCCAGCAGCTCGGGACAGGGGGTCACTGAAGCTTTCTTT. Translation: CASSSGQGVTEAFF. The full variable domain, in which reference TRBV5-1 and TRBJ1-1 provide the parts outside the CDR3, is KAGVTQTPRYLIKTRGQQVTLSCSPISGHRSVSWYQQTPGQGLQFLFEYFSETQRNKGNFPGRFSGRQFSNSRSEMNVSTLELGDSALYLCASSSGQGVTEAFFGQGTRLTVV.

This clone has more than one count but fewer than ten. Germline and junction disagree at one end, which may indicate a read error. The chain has TRBV5-1 and TRBJ2-3, with 9 bases aligning to TRBD2. CDR1 SGHRS and CDR2 YFSETQ come from the germline V gene. The CDR3 sequence is 16 residues long. CDR3 in DNA: TGTGCCAGCAGCCCCGGCGGGACTAGCCCGGCAGATACGCAGTATTTT. It yields the protein CASSPGGTSPADTQYF.